The next 28 T cell receptor beta chains were all read from a single sample in a study of shared clonotypes between healthy human individuals. Naive CD8 isolation took CD45RO-negative cells positively selected for CCR7 and excluded terminally differentiated effector memory CD45RA+ cells. The table came from immunoSEQ multiplex PCR; TCRdb's copy has only in-frame clones and leaves some out. The sample records 1.5 million to 2.5 million clones, 85% to 95% being singletons. The sequencing sample was made of naive CD8+ T cells sorted from blood. These receptors originate from a man younger than 35 in good health.

On this clone itself: Other DNA sequences within the sample encode an identical CDR3. The chain carries TRBV30 and TRBJ2-3, with D possibly matching TRBD2 (5 bases). Germline CDR1 GTSNPN, CDR2 SVGIG (reference sequence). The CDR3 sequence is 14 residues long. V was cut by 0 bases and J by 3 bases, with 10 bases left in between. The CDR3 nucleotides are TGTGCCTGGAGTGTACTAGGTGGGACAGATACGCAGTATTTT. It specifies CAWSVLGGTDTQYF.

The CDR3 DNA sequence: TGCAGCGTTGAGGGGCTAGCGGGCGGGTTCTTC. Its protein product is CSVEGLAGGFF. This sequence joins TRBV29-1 and TRBJ2-1; 8 bases agree with TRBD2. The CDR3 has 11 residues. V shed 3 bases and J 15 bases; nucleotides not matched to a gene: 7. Germline values: CDR1 SQVTM, CDR2 ANQGSEA.

The chain employs TRBV10-3 and TRBJ2-3; no clear D. CDR3 length: 13 amino acids. Germline V gene data show CDR1 as ENHRY and CDR2 as SYGVKD. Trimming left V 4 bases short and J 2 bases short, with 7 bases between. In DNA form, the CDR3 reads TGTGCCATCAGTGCCGACCCCACAGATACGCAGTATTTT. It specifies CAISADPTDTQYF.

The chain employs TRBV6-1 and TRBJ1-5; D may be TRBD1 (5 bases). V shed 4 bases and J shed 5 bases, with 21 bases lying between them. The CDR3 has 17 amino acids. Germline V gene data show CDR1 as MNHNS and CDR2 as SASEGT. The CDR3 bases are TGTGCCAGCAGTGGCACGGAGGGAGGGGAGGAGGATCAGCCCCAGCATTTT. It codes for CASSGTEGGEEDQPQHF.

The gene calls are TRBV27 and TRBJ2-7, with 9 bases aligning to TRBD1. The germline gives CDR1 MNHEY, CDR2 SMNVEV (reference sequence). The CDR3 has 16 residues. The J segment lost 3 bases and the V segment lost 0 bases, leaving 6 bases of the junction unmatched. Here the CDR3 reads CASSLSRGTGIYEQYF. Here the CDR3 DNA reads TGTGCCAGCAGTTTATCGAGAGGGACAGGGATCTACGAGCAGTACTTC.

V is TRBV27 and J is TRBJ2-7; TRBD2 matches at 12 bases. The CDR3 consists of 16 residues. The J segment lost 2 bases and the V segment lost 4 bases, leaving 6 bases of the junction unmatched. Germline V lookup: CDR1 MNHEY, CDR2 SMNVEV (reference sequence). This CDR3 is CASSSMTSGRPYEQYF. In nucleotides, the CDR3 is TGTGCCAGCAGTTCCATGACTAGCGGGAGACCCTACGAGCAGTACTTC.

This chain uses TRBV10-3 with TRBJ2-1, with TRBD1 matching 7 bases. Per germline, CDR1 ENHRY and CDR2 SYGVKD. V shed 0 bases and J 4 bases; nucleotides not matched to a gene: 0. This CDR3 has 14 residues. Here the CDR3 reads CAISESTGYNEQFF. The CDR3 region has the DNA TGTGCCATCAGTGAGTCGACAGGGTACAATGAGCAGTTCTTC.

The chain recombines TRBV2 with TRBJ2-7; D gene ambiguous. Per the germline V gene, CDR1 is SNHLY and CDR2 is FYNNEI. This CDR3 is built from 13 residues. Trimming removed 3 bases at V and 1 base at J, with 7 bases between. The CDR3 coding sequence is TGTGCCAGCAGTGAGGTCTTGTCCTACGAGCAGTACTTC. Translation: CASSEVLSYEQYF.

The chain has TRBV4-1 and TRBJ1-1; D gene uncertain. The CDR3 contains 16 residues. Looked up from germline, CDR1 is MGHRA and CDR2 is YSYEKL. With 1 base removed from V and 8 bases from J, the gap between germline ends came to 20 bases. This chain's CDR3 is CASSQVIFSGSGEAFF. The DNA of the CDR3 is TGCGCCAGCAGCCAAGTTATTTTCTCCGGGTCCGGAGAAGCTTTCTTT.

The rearrangement uses TRBV5-1 and TRBJ2-3, with D possibly TRBD2 on 6 matching bases. This CDR3 comprises 13 residues. V dropped 4 bases and J dropped 5 bases, with 11 bases sitting between them. Germline lookup yields CDR1 SGHRS and CDR2 YFSETQ. The CDR3 protein is CASSAGQGDTQYF. For the CDR3, the DNA is TGCGCCAGCAGCGCGGGGCAGGGAGATACGCAGTATTTT.

The chain uses TRBV5-6 and TRBJ2-7; D possibly corresponds to TRBD1 (6 bases). The germline V gene encodes CDR1 SGHDT and CDR2 YYEEEE. V lost 0 bases, J lost 0 bases, and 10 bases lay in between. The CDR3 contains 15 residues. CDR3 coding DNA: TGTGCCAGCAGCTTGGAGGCAGGGGCCTCCTACGAGCAGTACTTC. Protein sequence: CASSLEAGASYEQYF.

V is TRBV9 and J is TRBJ1-3; D is unresolved. Germline V CDR1 and CDR2: SGDLS, YYNGEE. Trimming removed 3 bases at V and 0 bases at J, with 7 bases between. The length of the CDR3 is 14 residues. The CDR3 loop reads CASSEEPSGNTIYF. CDR3 bases: TGTGCCAGCAGCGAAGAACCCTCTGGAAACACCATATATTTT.

This chain links TRBV30 with TRBJ2-5; D gene ambiguous. The CDR3 has 11 amino acids. The V gene lost 2 bases and the J gene lost 0 bases, with 1 base spanning the gap. Looked up from germline, CDR1 is GTSNPN and CDR2 is SVGIG (reference sequence). Here the CDR3 reads CAWSYQETQYF. The CDR3 bases are TGTGCCTGGAGTTACCAAGAGACCCAGTACTTC.

This chain connects TRBV27 to TRBJ2-3; TRBD2 agrees at 8 bases. The length of the CDR3 is 15 residues. Per the germline V gene, CDR1 is MNHEY and CDR2 is SMNVEV (reference sequence). V shed 7 bases, J shed 5 bases, and the junction held 11 bases outside the gene matches. In nucleotides, the CDR3 is TGTGCCAGCACCGTCGTCGCGGGGGGTGGAGATACGCAGTATTTT. Translating gives CASTVVAGGGDTQYF.

V usage is TRBV2 and J usage is TRBJ2-7; 9 bases are a match to TRBD1. Trimming at V came to 6 bases and at J to 2 bases, leaving 2 bases not matched to a gene. CDR1 and CDR2 from the germline V gene are SNHLY and FYNNEI. This CDR3 has 13 amino acids. This CDR3 reads CASRGDRAYEQYF. CDR3 DNA: TGTGCCAGCAGGGGGGACAGGGCCTACGAGCAGTACTTC.

J is TRBJ2-3 and V is TRBV7-8; TRBD2 agrees at 16 bases. This CDR3 has 19 residues. From germline, CDR1 is SGHVS and CDR2 FQNEAQ. V lost 1 base and J lost 6; bases outside the gene matches: 10. The CDR3 spells CASSLEPGTSGRAWDTQYF. CDR3 in DNA: TGTGCCAGCAGCTTAGAACCAGGGACTAGCGGGAGGGCTTGGGATACGCAGTATTTT. Looking up the rest from reference TRBV7-8 and TRBJ2-3 gives the full variable domain: GAGVSQSPRYKVAKRGQDVALRCDPISGHVSLFWYQQALGQGPEFLTYFQNEAQLDKSGLPSDRFFAERPEGSVSTLKIQRTQQEDSAVYLCASSLEPGTSGRAWDTQYFGPGTRLTVL.

CDR3 sequence: CASATGAGYEQYF. DNA for the CDR3: TGTGCCAGTGCCACAGGGGCCGGCTACGAGCAGTACTTC. This chain connects TRBV19 to TRBJ2-7; 7 positions match TRBD1. CDR1 LNHDA and CDR2 SQIVND come from the germline V gene (reference sequence). The CDR3 has 13 residues. Trimming removed 8 bases from V and 3 bases from J; junction bases left unmatched: 7.

This clone was observed once. The sample carries other DNA sequences with the same CDR3. The chain has TRBV28 and TRBJ1-5, with no clear D. This CDR3 has 12 residues. From germline, CDR1 is MDHEN and CDR2 SYDVKM. The V end lost 1 base, the J end lost 6 bases, and 4 bases lay between the germline ends. The CDR3 nucleotides read TGTGCCAGCAGTTTATATGGTCAGCCCCAGCATTTT. Its translation: CASSLYGQPQHF.

The table lists this clone with a count of one. The chain is built from TRBV28 and TRBJ2-3, with D possibly being TRBD1 or TRBD2 (5 bases each). V shed 3 bases and J shed 11 bases, with 18 bases lying between them. The CDR3 spans 14 residues. Per the germline V gene, CDR1 is MDHEN and CDR2 is SYDVKM. In nucleotides, the CDR3 is TGTGCCAGCAGTTTCCCCGGGGCCGAACGGGAGCAGTATTTT. It specifies CASSFPGAEREQYF.

The J gene is TRBJ2-5, the V gene TRBV4-1; 9 positions match TRBD2. CDR1 is MGHRA and CDR2 is YSYEKL in the germline V gene. Trimming took 6 bases from V and 4 from J; bases not matched to a gene: 9. The CDR3 consists of 15 residues. CDR3 coding DNA: TGCGCCAGCAGTTTCCTGGCGGGGGGGCTAGAGACCCAGTACTTC. Its translation: CASSFLAGGLETQYF.

J is TRBJ2-1 and V is TRBV15; no firm D call. The germline CDR1 and CDR2 sequences are LNHNV and YYDKDF (reference sequence). The CDR3 is 15 amino acids. V was cut by 3 bases and J by 0 bases, with 9 bases left in between. In nucleotides, the CDR3 is TGTGCCACCAGCAGCGACCGGAGCTCCTACAATGAGCAGTTCTTC. This codes for CATSSDRSSYNEQFF. The full variable domain, with the rest looked up from reference TRBV15 and TRBJ2-1, is DAMVIQNPRYQVTQFGKPVTLSCSQTLNHNVMYWYQQKSSQAPKLLFHYYDKDFNNEADTPDNFQSRRPNTSFCFLDIRSPGLGDTAMYLCATSSDRSSYNEQFFGPGTRLTVL.

Notes on this clone: This CDR3 is also generated by other DNA sequences in the sample. CDR3 sequence: CASSVGVNEQFF. Here the CDR3 DNA reads TGTGCCAGCAGCGTAGGAGTCAATGAGCAGTTCTTC. The V call is TRBV9, the J call TRBJ2-1; D is undetermined. CDR1 SGDLS and CDR2 YYNGEE come from the germline V gene. V dropped 0 bases and J dropped 6 bases, with 4 bases sitting between them. This CDR3 has 12 residues.

V and J are TRBV2 and TRBJ2-1; 9 nucleotides agree with TRBD2. CDR3 length: 15 amino acids. V dropped 4 bases and J dropped 7; count of bases not matched to a gene: 8. Germline V gene sequence: CDR1 SNHLY, CDR2 FYNNEI. The CDR3 reads CASSVQAGGWNEQFF. The CDR3 coding sequence is TGTGCCAGCAGTGTTCAAGCGGGGGGATGGAATGAGCAGTTCTTC. Variable domain in full (rest from reference TRBV2 and TRBJ2-1): EPEVTQTPSHQVTQMGQEVILRCVPISNHLYFYWYRQILGQKVEFLVSFYNNEISEKSEIFDDQFSVERPDGSNFTLKIRSTKLEDSAMYFCASSVQAGGWNEQFFGPGTRLTVL.

The chain employs TRBV4-1 and TRBJ2-7, with a weak D call TRBD2 (6 bases). Trimming stripped 1 base from V and 1 base from J, with 8 bases between. This CDR3 is 14 amino acids long. Per germline, CDR1 MGHRA and CDR2 YSYEKL. The CDR3 DNA sequence: TGCGCCAGCAGCCAAGCGGAGGGGTCCTACGAGCAGTACTTC. Translation: CASSQAEGSYEQYF.

As concerns this clone: At one end, the junction sequence differs from germline, possibly due to a read error. The same CDR3 also results from other DNA sequences found in this sample. The chain links TRBV27 to TRBJ2-2; D is unresolved. Germline assignment: CDR1 MNHEY and CDR2 SMNVEV (reference sequence). The CDR3 consists of 13 residues. CDR3 in amino acids: CASSISNTGELFF. CDR3 sequence (DNA): TGTGCCAGCAGTATATCGAACACCGGGGAGCTGTTTTTT.

The chain has TRBV7-9 and TRBJ1-1; D unclear. V dropped 2 bases and J dropped 1 base, with 5 bases sitting between them. CDR1 and CDR2 from the germline V gene are SEHNR and FQNEAQ (reference sequence). This CDR3 region has 13 residues. In nucleotides, the CDR3 is TGTGCCAGCAGCTTAATGGGGAACACTGAAGCTTTCTTT. This encodes CASSLMGNTEAFF.

Of note for this clone: Other DNA sequences from this sample encode an identical CDR3 as well. V gene TRBV5-6 combines with J gene TRBJ2-7; perhaps TRBD1 as D (5 bases). Trimming stripped 1 base from V and 4 bases from J, with 9 bases between. The CDR3 loop spans 13 amino acids. Germline CDR1 and CDR2: SGHDT and YYEEEE. The CDR3, as DNA: TGTGCCAGCAGCTTGTGGGGCGGATACGAGCAGTACTTC. It yields the protein CASSLWGGYEQYF.

The rearrangement joins TRBV5-6 to TRBJ1-3, with a weak D call TRBD1 (5 bases). V gave up 0 bases and J gave up 8 bases, with 15 bases separating them. The CDR3 has 15 residues. Germline CDR1 is SGHDT and CDR2 is YYEEEE. Written as DNA, the CDR3 is TGTGCCAGCAGCTTGGAGGCGGGGGATTGGGACACCATATATTTT. It specifies CASSLEAGDWDTIYF.